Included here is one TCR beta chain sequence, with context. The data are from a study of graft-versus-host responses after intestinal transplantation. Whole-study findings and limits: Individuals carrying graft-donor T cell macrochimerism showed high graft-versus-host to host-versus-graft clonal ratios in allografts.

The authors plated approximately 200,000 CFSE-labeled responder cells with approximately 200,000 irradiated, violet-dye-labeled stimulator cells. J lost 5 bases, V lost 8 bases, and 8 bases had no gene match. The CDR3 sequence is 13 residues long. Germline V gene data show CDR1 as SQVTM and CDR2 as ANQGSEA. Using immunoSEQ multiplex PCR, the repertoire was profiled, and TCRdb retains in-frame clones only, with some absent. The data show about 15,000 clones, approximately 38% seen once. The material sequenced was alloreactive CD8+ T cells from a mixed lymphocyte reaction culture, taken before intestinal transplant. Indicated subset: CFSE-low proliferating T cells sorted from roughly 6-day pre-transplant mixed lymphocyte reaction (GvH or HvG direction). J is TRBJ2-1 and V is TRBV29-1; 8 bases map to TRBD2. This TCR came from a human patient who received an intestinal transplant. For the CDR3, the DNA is TGCAGCCTCCGGGGGGGTCCGAACAATGAGCAGTTCTTC. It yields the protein CSLRGGPNNEQFF.